The 14 T cell receptor beta chains below all came from one sample that was sequenced in a study of CD8+CD57+ T cells in acquired aplastic anemia. Before being chosen for sequencing, patients had shown CD8+CD57+ cell expansion by flow cytometry. CDR3 and TCR beta VDJ profiling relied on a genomic DNA template. In TCRdb, the reads were re-called with MiXCR into one record per CDR3 protein. The data hold just over 150,000 distinct CDR3 sequences, with about 50% observed a single time. Sequenced sample: sorted CD4+, CD8+, or CD8+CD57+ T cells (not recorded which) from PBMCs. These receptors were obtained from a human donor with aplastic anemia.

This clonotype showed up many times. The rearrangement uses TRBV12-3 or TRBV12-4 and TRBJ1-1, with D tentatively TRBD1 (5 bases). The CDR3 extends over 14 amino acids. Trimming left V 5 bases short and J 3 bases short, with 13 bases between. The CDR3 sequence is CASSGLGGYTEAFF. The DNA for the CDR3 is TGTGCCAGCAGTGGGCTGGGGGGATACACTGAAGCTTTCTTT.

The sample holds many counts of this clonotype. The rearrangement joins TRBV6-2 or TRBV6-3 to TRBJ2-7, with D hard to call. Germline CDR1 MNHEY, CDR2 SVGEGT. Trimming took off 5 bases at V and 1 base at J, with 9 bases between the two ends. The CDR3 has 13 amino acids. The CDR3 coding sequence is TGTGCCAGCAGTGATCCCACTTCCTACGAGCAGTACTTC. As protein: CASSDPTSYEQYF.

This clonotype was recorded at least ten times. The rearrangement joins TRBV9 to TRBJ2-7; tentative D call: TRBD1 (6 bases). The CDR3 consists of 13 residues. Germline V gene sequence: CDR1 SGDLS, CDR2 YYNGEE. The V end was cut by 3 bases, the J end by 2 bases, with 9 bases between. The CDR3 region has the DNA TGTGCCAGCAGCGCCGGGACACCCTACGAGCAGTACTTC. Encoded protein: CASSAGTPYEQYF.

The chain links TRBV7-8 to TRBJ1-1; no firm D call. Between the trimmed V and J ends, which lost 2 bases and 1 base, there was a span of 8 bases. The CDR3 sequence is 14 residues long. Germline CDR1 reads SGHVS; CDR2 reads FQNEAQ. Here the CDR3 reads CASSLSDRNTEAFF. The CDR3 nucleotides are TGTGCCAGCAGCTTATCGGATAGGAACACTGAAGCTTTCTTT.

This clonotype was seen once. The CDR3 DNA follows: TGTGCCATCAGTGAGTCCGCCGCTCGGTCGGATACGCAGTATTTT. Its protein product is CAISESAARSDTQYF. The chain combines TRBV10-3 with TRBJ2-3; D uncertain. V shed 0 bases and J shed 6 bases, with 13 bases lying between them. The CDR3 is 15 residues long. Germline V gives CDR1 ENHRY, CDR2 SYGVKD.

The chain employs TRBV11-3 and TRBJ2-5; perhaps TRBD2 as D (5 bases). The CDR3 totals 14 residues. Germline CDR1 is SGHNT and CDR2 is YENEEA. Trimming cost V 5 bases and J 5 bases, with 15 bases left between them. The CDR3 loop is CASSPGKGGETQYF. As DNA, the CDR3 is TGTGCCAGCAGCCCCGGGAAGGGCGGGGAGACCCAGTACTTC.

J is TRBJ1-6 and V is TRBV15; the D is unclear. V lost 2 bases, J lost 6 bases, and 8 bases lay in between. Germline CDR1 and CDR2: LNHNV and YYDKDF (reference sequence). The CDR3 runs to 14 residues. The CDR3 loop is CATSRKGGNSPLHF. In DNA form, the CDR3 reads TGTGCCACCAGCAGAAAAGGCGGTAATTCACCCCTCCACTTT.

The chain links TRBV10-1 to TRBJ2-1; D is undetermined. CDR1 is WNHNN and CDR2 is SYGVQD in the germline V gene (reference sequence). The CDR3 has 11 residues. Trimming took off 3 bases at V and 5 bases at J, with 2 bases between the two ends. The CDR3, as DNA: TGCGCCAGCAGTGACAACAATGAGCAGTTCTTC. It yields the protein CASSDNNEQFF.

The chain is built from TRBV11-2 and TRBJ2-7; 8 positions agree with TRBD1. V gave up 5 bases and J gave up 0 bases; unmatched junction bases: 6. This CDR3 contains 15 residues. Germline CDR1 SGHAT, CDR2 FQNNGV. The CDR3 sequence: CASSARGRTSYEQYF. Written as DNA, the CDR3 is TGTGCCAGCAGCGCCAGGGGGCGGACCTCCTACGAGCAGTACTTC.

This chain connects TRBV9 to TRBJ1-2, with D perhaps matching TRBD1 (6 bases). Germline V CDR1 and CDR2: SGDLS, YYNGEE. The CDR3 spans 17 residues. V shed 4 bases and J shed 2 bases, with 21 bases lying between them. The CDR3 bases are TGTGCCAGCAGCTTGGTAGCAGGGGACGAGATAAACTATGGCTACACCTTC. It encodes CASSLVAGDEINYGYTF.

This clonotype was observed a handful of times. This chain joins TRBV24-1 and TRBJ2-7; perhaps TRBD2 as D (5 bases). Trimming cost V 6 bases and J 2 bases, with 13 bases left between them. CDR1 is KGHDR and CDR2 is SFDVKD in the germline V gene. The CDR3 is 14 residues long. The CDR3 nucleotides are TGTGCCACCAGTCGGTTCGGGGTTACCTACGAGCAGTACTTC. Protein sequence: CATSRFGVTYEQYF.

The count of this clonotype is one. The rearrangement joins TRBV25-1 to TRBJ2-7, with D tentatively TRBD1 (6 bases). Germline V gene sequence: CDR1 MGHDK, CDR2 SYGVNS. Trimming cost V 6 bases and J 6 bases, with 21 bases left between them. The CDR3 length is 15 residues. The DNA for the CDR3 is TGTGCCAGCAGCCAGACAGGTGATTATAAGGGCGAGCAGTACTTC. It specifies CASSQTGDYKGEQYF.

The CDR3 DNA follows: TGTGCCAGCAGCCAAGGACAGGGAGGTCTTGAGCAGTTCTTC. Protein: CASSQGQGGLEQFF. This sequence joins TRBV7-6 and TRBJ2-1; 8 bases fit TRBD1. Germline CDR1 is SGHVS and CDR2 is FNYEAQ. Unmatched junction bases numbered 9, after V lost 5 bases and J lost 9 bases. CDR3 length: 14 residues.

The chain joins TRBV7-9 to TRBJ2-1; maybe TRBD1 (6 bases). Germline-derived CDR1 and CDR2 are SEHNR and FQNEAQ (reference sequence). CDR3 size: 13 residues. Trimming removed 5 bases from V and 8 bases from J, with 13 bases in between. DNA of the CDR3: TGTGCCAGCAGCCGGAAACAGGGCGATGAGCAGTTCTTC. It specifies CASSRKQGDEQFF.